This T cell receptor (beta chain) appears in the sequencing data of a study of cytomegalovirus exposure and HLA in healthy donors. The CDR3 contains 15 residues. Germline V gene lookup returns CDR1 SNHLY and CDR2 FYNNEI. V gave up 8 bases and J gave up 2 bases, with 15 bases separating them. Whole-study results and caveats: According to a subsequent analysis, TCR clusters from the first cohort were inclined to appear together in the 110 or so validation repertoires. Many donors shared some public TCRs, even though most TCR sequences were rare. Investigators reported about 160 TCR beta chains as tied to cytomegalovirus.

Points on this clone: No antigen is known for it.

An approximately 130-subject validation cohort, separate from the approximately 670-subject first cohort, supplied the donors. Generated by immunoSEQ multiplex PCR, the TCRdb table keeps only in-frame clones and is missing some. Of over 150,000 clones detected, 86% appear once; the ten largest clones hold about a fifth. The source is a man in his late teens or twenties in good health and CMV-seropositive. The J gene is TRBJ1-4, the V gene TRBV2, with D maybe TRBD1 (5 bases). Sequences were obtained from PBMCs. The CDR3 coding sequence is TGTGCCAGCTGGGGGGTGGGAGGGACTAATGAAAAACTGTTTTTT. This gives the protein CASWGVGGTNEKLFF.